The 9 T cell receptor beta chains listed next were all sequenced from one sample in a study of blood T cells in healthy people across ages. Primers used in a second PCR of about 7 to 12 cycles were a sample-barcoded 5' primer and a J-beta primer mix. Via MiXCR, TCRdb re-called the 5' RACE reads, giving one row per CDR3 protein. The top ten clones hold roughly 17% of a sample with some 900,000 distinct CDR3 sequences, under 35% of them seen once. What was sequenced was blood. These receptors came from a woman of 80 years or more in good health.

The table lists this clonotype with many counts. The chain has TRBV7-6 and TRBJ2-1; TRBD2 matches at 9 bases. CDR1 is SGHVS, CDR2 FNYEAQ, per germline. J gave up 1 base and V 0 bases, and 7 bases lay outside the gene matches. There are 18 residues in the CDR3. For the CDR3, the DNA is TGTGCCAGCAGCTTAGCCTTAGCGGGGGCTACTTCCTACAATGAGCAGTTCTTC. Translation: CASSLALAGATSYNEQFF.

This clonotype was seen many times. The DNA of the CDR3 is TGCGCCAGCAGTGATGCCCTTACCCTAGCCAAAAACATTCAGTACTTC. Protein product: CASSDALTLAKNIQYF. The chain employs TRBV10-2 and TRBJ2-4, with D unresolved. The CDR3 has 16 amino acids. Trimming took off 3 bases at V and 0 bases at J, with 12 bases between the two ends. Germline values: CDR1 WSHSY, CDR2 SAAADI.

The V and J genes are TRBV7-6 and TRBJ2-1, with D hard to call. Gene TRBJ2-7 matches the end of the DNA better, so the J call may be wrong. This CDR3 comprises 17 residues. The V gene's germline CDR1 is SGHVS and CDR2 FNYEAQ. The CDR3 region has the DNA TGTGCCAGCAGCGGGCCCGGTGGAACTTCTAGTTTGGACGAGCAGTACTTC. Its protein is CASSGPGGTSSLDEQYF.

This clonotype has only a few counts. The chain uses TRBV20-1 and TRBJ1-1; the match to TRBD1 covers 8 bases. The V and J ends lost 3 bases and 7 bases, in that order; junction bases with no gene match: 10. Per germline, CDR1 DFQATT and CDR2 SNEGSKA (reference sequence). The CDR3 covers 14 residues. Here the CDR3 DNA reads TGCAGTGCTAGTCTTCCGCAGGGGGCTGGTGAAGCTTTCTTT. Encoded protein: CSASLPQGAGEAFF.

This clonotype was counted many times. The rearrangement links TRBV6-2 or TRBV6-3 to TRBJ1-1; TRBD1 matches at 11 bases. This CDR3 comprises 15 residues. Looked up from germline, CDR1 is MNHEY and CDR2 is SVGEGT. The V segment lost 5 bases and the J segment 5 bases; nucleotides outside the gene matches: 7. The CDR3 DNA follows: TGTGCCAGCAGTCAACCGGGACAGGGGGGGACTGAAGCTTTCTTT. Translation: CASSQPGQGGTEAFF.

With respect to this clonotype: Relative to the germline gene, one junction end is altered; a read error may explain this. The J gene is TRBJ1-6, the V gene TRBV6-6; D may be TRBD1 (5 bases). The germline V gene encodes CDR1 MNHNY and CDR2 SVGAGI (reference sequence). This CDR3 region has 17 residues. The CDR3 DNA is TGTGCCAGCAGGTGCTCGATGACCGAGGGGTATAATTTACCCCTCCACTTT. Translated: CASRCSMTEGYNLPLHF.

This clonotype has more than one count but fewer than ten. A much larger clonotype is one base distant, so this may be a read error. CDR3 protein: CTSSQSTSRSTDTQYF. CDR3 nucleotide sequence: TGTACCAGCAGCCAATCGACTAGCCGAAGCACAGATACGCAGTATTTT. J is TRBJ2-3 and V is TRBV7-2; 7 bases are shared with TRBD2. CDR1 is SGHTA, CDR2 FQGNSA, per germline. J gave up 0 bases and V 5 bases, and 8 bases lay outside the gene matches. CDR3 length: 16 amino acids.

As for this clonotype: A much larger clone lies one base from this, so it may be a read error. The gene calls are TRBV5-1 and TRBJ2-1; D unclear. The germline CDR1 and CDR2 sequences are SGHRS and YFSETQ. This CDR3 is built from 12 residues. The V end lost 4 bases, the J end lost 13 bases, and 15 bases lay between the germline ends. The CDR3 protein is CASSLDWLDQFF. CDR3 sequence (DNA): TGCGCCAGCAGCCTGGATTGGCTCGATCAGTTCTTC. Using reference TRBV5-1 and TRBJ2-1 for the parts outside the CDR3, the full variable domain is KAGVTQTPRYLIKTRGQQVTLSCSPISGHRSVSWYQQTPGQGLQFLFEYFSETQRNKGNFPGRFSGRQFSNSRSEMNVSTLELGDSALYLCASSLDWLDQFFGPGTRLTVL.

In its sample, this clonotype was seen many times. This chain links TRBV7-2 with TRBJ2-7; a possible D gene is TRBD2 (6 bases). CDR1 and CDR2 (germline): SGHTA, FQGNSA. Deletions cut 3 bases from V and 0 bases from J, with 12 bases between. This CDR3 comprises 15 residues. The CDR3 DNA follows: TGTGCCAGCAGCTTTTCTAGCGCGAGCTCCTACGAGCAGTACTTC. Translating it yields CASSFSSASSYEQYF. The whole variable domain, remainder taken from reference TRBV7-2 and TRBJ2-7, is GAGVSQSPSNKVTEKGKDVELRCDPISGHTALYWYRQSLGQGLEFLIYFQGNSAPDKSGLPSDRFSAERTGGSVSTLTIQRTQQEDSAVYLCASSFSSASSYEQYFGPGTRLTVT.